This entry concerns a single TCR beta chain. Its antigen remains unidentified. No quality values exist for individual bases; no much larger clone is one base distant. This sample stems from a study of blood T cell repertoires in COVID-19 (TCRdb year 2020). Background on the whole study: Collaborator samples came from the United States, Italy and Spain and covered acute and convalescent phases of COVID-19. Nearly every sample came with metadata listing a de-identified subject ID, COVID-19 status, age in years and sex. The material from the prospective study consisted of cDNA or gDNA derived from T cells, B-cell-depleted T cells, or PBMCs. Deeply sampled blood TCRbeta repertoires from subjects exposed to, actively infected with, or recovered from COVID-19 were included in the dataset. The repertoires were made available in a free public database intended to serve as a resource for research on the immune response to SARS-CoV-2. Where available, HLA class I and class II types were taken from metadata supplied by the sample provider and were not determined by assay-based typing. Samples were obtained from the ongoing ImmuneRACE study (first 160 participants) and from roughly 1,300 subjects provided by 6 global collaborators. Summary of the overall study and its limitations: The quantity of clinical and demographic metadata differed by source and by participant and was supplied without curation.

The germline V gene supplies CDR1 SGHDT and CDR2 YYEEEE. The CDR3 runs 17 amino acids, cysteine and phenylalanine included. The read is trimmed to its CDR3 DNA, 51 bases read in frame from base 1. V and J lose 0 bases and 5 bases, and a span of 17 bases separates them. Collaborating institutions collected whole blood in K2EDTA tubes following their own protocols. For TCRbeta analysis, collaborators shipped samples as frozen whole blood, isolated PBMCs, or DNA extracted from either of those sample types. TCRbeta CDR3 regions were amplified from genomic DNA using the immunoSEQ Assay, a bias-controlled multiplex PCR. The source study handled its data this way. Within the assay, amplification of reference gene primers was used to estimate how many nucleated cells each sample contained. To quantify the absolute abundance of each unique TCRbeta CDR3 rearrangement, sequence reads were collapsed and filtered. For each sample, productive Simpson clonality was calculated as the square root of Simpson's diversity index over productive rearrangements. TCRdb mirrors the immuneACCESS table, restricted to in-frame sequences. Some clones are absent from its copies; in checked studies, under half trace to an unresolved V gene, and the reason for the others is unknown. For V, J and clone size, that table is used; D and trimming come from the DNA. The sample table records 130,000 to 150,000 clones; about 87% of these occur just once. The top ten clonotypes cover under 9% of the sample.

The sequence joins TRBV5-6 to TRBJ2-2, with no D gene named confidently. The receptor comes from a woman in her forties or fifties with active or convalescent COVID-19. The sequencing input was peripheral blood. CDR3 protein: CASSLGFLQADTGELFF. DNA sequence: TGTGCCAGCAGCTTGGGCTTTCTGCAGGCAGATACCGGGGAGCTGTTTTTT.